Only a few counts were recorded for the clone carrying this TCR beta chain. Germline loops: CDR1 SQVTM, CDR2 ANQGSEA. The CDR3 covers 15 residues. V was clipped by 7 bases and J by 2 bases, with 20 bases between them. TCRdb re-called the 5' RACE reads with MiXCR, one entry per CDR3 protein. The table includes about 150,000 distinct CDR3 sequences, 6.2% detected once. This entry comes from a study of T cells after yellow fever vaccination. Sequenced material: CD4+ T cells sorted from PBMCs, taken on the day of the first yellow fever vaccination. The sequence came from a man aged 18 to 29 who received the YFV17D yellow fever vaccine. The gene calls are TRBV29-1 and TRBJ2-5; a weak D match, TRBD2 (6 bases). The CDR3 DNA is TGCAGCGCGGGGGTCCAGGCCCAGCCTCAAGAGACCCAGTACTTC. Its protein is CSAGVQAQPQETQYF.